These T cell receptor beta chains were read from a single sample in a study of blood T cell repertoires in COVID-19. This table comes from immunoSEQ multiplex PCR, and its TCRdb copy is limited to in-frame clones, with some not included. This sample carries over 150,000 clones, 80% to 90% of them seen once, and the ten largest clones take roughly 13%. The sample taken for sequencing was peripheral blood. These receptors all stem from a human donor in a cohort sampled during active COVID-19. CDR3s include the opening cysteine and the closing phenylalanine or tryptophan. Each record gives: D gene, J gene, clone size, V gene, CDR3 protein, CDR3 DNA. A D gene is named only where the DNA matches it firmly. Expanded clones get a size class; other rows say once, few or many, or leave the size out.

>TRBD2|TRBJ2-1|.|TRBV10-2
CASSAAVAGVYNEQFF
TGCGCCAGCAGCGCTGCGGTAGCGGGAGTCTACAATGAGCAGTTCTTC
>TRBD1|TRBJ1-2|.|TRBV25-1
CASSLTGGYYGYTF
TGTGCCAGCAGTCTCACAGGGGGCTACTATGGCTACACCTTC
>TRBD2|TRBJ2-1|.|TRBV2
CASRSGLAPYNEQFF
TGTGCCAGCAGGTCGGGACTAGCGCCTTACAATGAGCAGTTCTTC
>TRBD2|TRBJ2-1|.|TRBV9
CASSVVGGGGEQFF
TGTGCCAGCAGCGTGGTCGGGGGGGGCGGTGAGCAGTTCTTC
>TRBD1|TRBJ1-1|.|TRBV29-1
CSVLTGVGTEAFF
TGCAGCGTGCTGACAGGGGTGGGCACTGAAGCTTTCTTT
>.|TRBJ2-7|.|TRBV13
CASSFRGGEQYF
TGTGCCAGCAGCTTCCGGGGTGGCGAGCAGTACTTC
>TRBD1|TRBJ1-4|.|TRBV28
CASSLYGTATNEKLFF
TGTGCCAGCAGTTTATACGGGACAGCAACTAATGAAAAACTGTTTTTT
>TRBD2|TRBJ2-5|few|TRBV5-1
CASSLALAGGQETQYF
TGCGCCAGCAGCTTGGCACTAGCGGGAGGGCAAGAGACCCAGTACTTC
>TRBD1|TRBJ1-5|.|TRBV6-5
CASRGRGLQPQHF
TGTGCCAGCAGGGGCAGGGGGCTTCAGCCCCAGCATTTT
>TRBD1|TRBJ2-2|.|TRBV29-1
CSARTGGDTGELFF
TGCAGCGCCCGGACAGGGGGAGACACCGGGGAGCTGTTTTTT
>TRBD2|TRBJ2-1|.|TRBV9
CASSEGFRAGGLNEQFF
TGTGCCAGCAGCGAGGGTTTCCGAGCGGGAGGGCTTAATGAGCAGTTCTTC
>TRBD1|TRBJ1-5|.|TRBV7-2
CASSPTGVQPQHF
TGTGCCAGCAGCCCTACAGGGGTACAGCCCCAGCATTTT
>TRBD1|TRBJ2-6|.|TRBV6-5
CAGRRTGNGANVLTF
TGTGCCGGGCGGCGGACAGGGAACGGGGCCAACGTCCTGACTTTC
>.|TRBJ1-2|.|TRBV7-9
CASSLSSETYGYTF
TGTGCCAGCAGCTTATCTTCCGAAACTTATGGCTACACCTTC
>.|TRBJ1-2|.|TRBV11-2
CASSPQGQRYTF
TGTGCCAGCAGCCCTCAGGGGCAGAGGTACACCTTC
>TRBD2|TRBJ2-7|many|TRBV19
CASSNPGGGRTHEQYF
TGTGCCAGTAGCAACCCCGGGGGGGGAAGGACCCACGAGCAGTACTTC
>.|TRBJ1-1|.|TRBV19
CASSNYRDTEAFF
TGTGCCAGTAGTAACTACAGGGACACTGAAGCTTTCTTT
>TRBD1|TRBJ2-2|.|TRBV24-1
CATTAGTGVTGELFF
TGTGCCACCACCGCGGGGACAGGGGTCACCGGGGAGCTGTTTTTT
>TRBD2|TRBJ2-2|.|TRBV27
CASSGTSGNTGELFF
TGTGCCAGCAGCGGGACTAGCGGAAACACCGGGGAGCTGTTTTTT
>.|TRBJ1-1|once|TRBV2
CASSEGGVRTEAFF
TGTGCCAGCAGTGAGGGGGGGGTTAGGACTGAAGCTTTCTTT
>TRBD2|TRBJ2-7|few|TRBV5-1
CASSPFAGAYEQYF
TGCGCCAGCAGCCCCTTTGCGGGGGCCTACGAGCAGTACTTC
>.|TRBJ2-7|.|TRBV19
CASSYGGKNEQYF
TGTGCCAGTAGTTACGGGGGTAAAAACGAGCAGTACTTC
>.|TRBJ1-1|.|TRBV15
CATSRDPRTEAFF
TGTGCCACCAGCAGAGATCCGAGGACTGAAGCTTTCTTT
>TRBD2|TRBJ2-7|.|TRBV19
CASSRLAARGAEQYF
TGTGCCAGTAGTAGACTAGCGGCTAGGGGTGCCGAGCAGTACTTC
>.|TRBJ1-1|once|TRBV3-1/TRBV3-2
CASSRQPANTEAFF
TGTGCCAGCAGCAGACAGCCAGCGAACACTGAAGCTTTCTTT
>.|TRBJ2-7|.|TRBV7-9
CASSSQGYEQYF
TGTGCCAGCAGCTCCCAGGGGTACGAGCAGTACTTC
>TRBD2|TRBJ2-7|.|TRBV12-5
CASGLVLSRTSLYEQYF
TGTGCTAGTGGTTTGGTACTGTCCAGGACTAGTCTCTACGAGCAGTACTTC
>.|TRBJ2-5|once|TRBV2
CASRRQSTLQETQYF
TGTGCCAGCAGACGACAGTCCACCCTTCAAGAGACCCAGTACTTC
>TRBD2|TRBJ2-1|.|TRBV3-1/TRBV3-2
CASSEREWVYEQFF
TGTGCCAGCAGCGAGCGGGAGTGGGTCTATGAGCAGTTCTTC
>.|TRBJ2-1|.|TRBV18
CASSSGQYNEQFF
TGTGCCAGCTCATCCGGACAGTACAATGAGCAGTTCTTC
>.|TRBJ1-2|.|TRBV2
CASRRGTNYGYTF
TGTGCCAGCAGAAGGGGTACTAACTATGGCTACACCTTC
>TRBD1|TRBJ2-7|.|TRBV2
CASSAGQGVRYEQYF
TGTGCCAGCAGTGCAGGACAGGGGGTAAGGTACGAGCAGTACTTC
>.|TRBJ1-5|.|TRBV19
CASSSHRSNQPQHF
TGTGCCAGTAGTTCTCACAGGAGCAATCAGCCCCAGCATTTT
>.|TRBJ1-1|few|TRBV7-2
CASTGFAEAFF
TGTGCCAGCACCGGGTTCGCTGAAGCTTTCTTT
>.|TRBJ1-2|once|TRBV6-4
CASSGDRRKGYTF
TGTGCCAGCAGTGGAGACAGGAGGAAAGGCTACACCTTC
>TRBD1|TRBJ2-7|.|TRBV11-2
CASSLVGGQPKGSAYEQYF
TGTGCCAGCAGCTTAGTAGGGGGACAGCCCAAGGGAAGCGCCTACGAGCAGTACTTC
>.|TRBJ1-6|once|TRBV18
CASSQDRYNSPLHF
TGTGCCAGTTCCCAGGACAGATATAATTCACCCCTCCACTTT
>TRBD2|TRBJ2-1|once|TRBV2
CASRESGKAYNEQFF
TGTGCCAGCAGGGAGAGCGGGAAGGCATACAATGAGCAGTTCTTC
>.|TRBJ1-1|.|TRBV4-1
CASSQAGTEAFF
TGCGCCAGCAGCCAAGCAGGGACTGAAGCTTTCTTT
>.|TRBJ2-2|.|TRBV6-2/TRBV6-3
CASTPHGNTGELFF
TGTGCCAGCACCCCACATGGTAACACCGGGGAGCTGTTTTTT
>TRBD2|TRBJ2-1|.|TRBV27
CASAALAGKYNEQFF
TGTGCCAGCGCCGCGTTAGCGGGAAAATACAATGAGCAGTTCTTC
>TRBD1|TRBJ1-2|.|TRBV19
CASSSGQGFYGYTF
TGTGCCAGTAGTTCTGGACAGGGTTTCTATGGCTACACCTTC
>.|TRBJ1-4|.|TRBV27
CASRSNWAVNEKLFF
TGTGCCAGCAGGTCTAATTGGGCAGTTAATGAAAAACTGTTTTTT
>.|TRBJ2-5|.|TRBV28
CASSETAETQYF
TGTGCCAGCAGCGAAACCGCGGAGACCCAGTACTTC